This T cell receptor beta chain was found in a study of T cell changes during pregnancy in multiple sclerosis. This CDR3 spans 16 amino acids. Per germline, CDR1 MNHNY and CDR2 SVGAGI (reference sequence). V was cut by 4 bases and J by 2 bases, with 16 bases left in between. Method: immunoSEQ multiplex PCR; TCRdb's copy keeps in-frame clones and lacks some. This sample has around 42,000 clones, with 91% found just once. This specimen consisted of CD4+ T cells from peripheral blood mononuclear cells, obtained in the second trimester of pregnancy. V and J are TRBV6-6 and TRBJ2-3, with D perhaps matching TRBD2 (6 bases). The clonotype originates from a female donor in good health, enrolled as a control in a pregnancy study. The CDR3 is CASSLPGTVATDTQYF. DNA for the CDR3: TGTGCCAGCAGTTTACCCGGGACTGTGGCCACAGATACGCAGTATTTT.